This TCR beta chain emerged from a study of T cells in Graves' hyperthyroidism and ophthalmopathy. Study findings and constraints: Most clonotypes expanded in thyroid above 0.001 were likewise present in blood.

Worth noting for this clonotype: Antigen: not known. A read error may account for a junction end that differs from germline.

Exclusion criteria comprised uncontrolled infection, other autoimmune disease, pregnancy or lactation. Amplified TCR beta CDR3 regions derived from RNA transcripts. HTBI primers were the set used in a first-round RT-PCR of the TCR CDR3. Using its own MiXCR run on the multiplex PCR reads, TCRdb lists one record per CDR3 protein. The sample has 40,000 to 65,000 distinct CDR3 sequences; roughly half are singletons. Sequences were obtained from blood. The TCR was taken from a woman between 50 and 59 years old with Graves' ophthalmopathy.

Here the CDR3 reads CASSLAEGDTEAFF. CDR3 sequence (DNA): TGTGCCAGCAGCTTAGCAGAGGGGGACACGGAAGCTTTCTTT. The J gene is TRBJ1-1, the V gene TRBV11-2; weak D call: TRBD1 (6 bases). Per germline, CDR1 SGHAT and CDR2 FQNNGV. This CDR3 is 14 amino acids long.